Presented here are 15 T cell receptor beta chains from one specimen sequenced in a study of shared clonotypes between healthy human individuals (dated by TCRdb to 2020 to 2022). Libraries came from the immunoSEQ multiplex PCR assay. TCRdb mirrors the immuneACCESS table, restricted to in-frame sequences. Some clones are absent from its copies; in checked studies, under half trace to an unresolved V gene, and the reason for the others is unknown. This sample gives 2.3 million or so clones in total; approximately 95% of them show up just once. The top ten clonotypes cover 0.39% of the sample. The material sequenced was naive CD4+ T cells from PBMCs. The sample's cell subset or site label is to be understood as: CD45RA+ positively selected. These receptors all come from a man between 18 and 29 years old in good health. Some clones in this sample may be carry-over from other donors' samples.

This clone has just one count. This chain uses TRBV5-1 with TRBJ2-7; 7 positions agree with TRBD2. CDR3 length: 15 amino acids. J gave up 3 bases and V 0 bases, and 6 bases lay outside the gene matches. CDR1 is SGHRS and CDR2 is YFSETQ in the germline V gene. The CDR3 bases are TGCGCCAGCAGCTTGGGGGGACTATCCAACTACGAGCAGTACTTC. It codes for CASSLGGLSNYEQYF. Filled out from reference TRBV5-1 and TRBJ2-7, the complete variable domain reads KAGVTQTPRYLIKTRGQQVTLSCSPISGHRSVSWYQQTPGQGLQFLFEYFSETQRNKGNFPGRFSGRQFSNSRSEMNVSTLELGDSALYLCASSLGGLSNYEQYFGPGTRLTVT.

This chain joins TRBV5-1 and TRBJ1-2; D is undetermined. Germline V gene data show CDR1 as SGHRS and CDR2 as YFSETQ. V gave up 0 bases and J gave up 6 bases, with 21 bases separating them. The CDR3 consists of 17 residues. The chain's CDR3 is CASSLAPLNTVTNGYTF. The CDR3 nucleotides are TGCGCCAGCAGCTTGGCCCCTCTAAACACTGTCACGAATGGCTACACCTTC.

This clone has just one count. The rearrangement joins TRBV30 to TRBJ1-3; D gene ambiguous. Per the germline V gene, CDR1 is GTSNPN and CDR2 is SVGIG (reference sequence). V was pared by 3 bases and J by 0 bases, with 9 bases between. CDR3 length: 14 residues. The CDR3 loop is CAWSGKFSGNTIYF. For the CDR3, the DNA is TGTGCCTGGAGCGGGAAGTTCTCTGGAAACACCATATATTTT.

The rearrangement uses TRBV9 and TRBJ1-4; D is unclear. Trimming removed 4 bases from V and 4 bases from J, with 11 bases in between. The CDR3 loop spans 14 amino acids. Germline V gene sequence: CDR1 SGDLS, CDR2 YYNGEE. DNA for the CDR3: TGTGCCAGCAGCCGGCAGGACCATAATGAAAAACTGTTTTTT. It encodes CASSRQDHNEKLFF.

The gene calls are TRBV7-3 and TRBJ2-7; unclear D gene. V was clipped by 5 bases and J by 7 bases, with 12 bases between them. The CDR3 runs 12 residues. Germline CDR1 reads SGHTA; CDR2 reads FQGTGA. The CDR3 sequence: CASSPASGEQYF. The CDR3 DNA follows: TGTGCCAGCAGCCCCGCATCCGGGGAGCAGTACTTC.

The chain links TRBV15 to TRBJ1-1, with D hard to call. Trimming pared 1 base from V and 4 bases from J, leaving 4 bases between. From germline, CDR1 is LNHNV and CDR2 YYDKDF (reference sequence). The CDR3 consists of 12 residues. The CDR3 is CATSRGLTEAFF. CDR3 DNA sequence: TGTGCCACCAGCAGAGGCCTCACTGAAGCTTTCTTT.

As concerns this clone: This sample includes further DNA sequences coding for the same CDR3. The genes are TRBV7-2 and TRBJ1-5; D not resolved. Germline values: CDR1 SGHTA, CDR2 FQGNSA. Trimming left V 0 bases short and J 2 bases short, with 5 bases between. This CDR3 contains 14 residues. The CDR3 loop is CASSLALGNQPQHF. The CDR3 coding sequence is TGTGCCAGCAGCTTAGCACTGGGCAATCAGCCCCAGCATTTT.

Details on this clone: In the same sample, other DNA sequences code for this CDR3. The chain is built from TRBV4-1 and TRBJ2-3; D possibly corresponds to TRBD2 (5 bases). Trimming cost V 6 bases and J 0 bases, with 7 bases left between them. Per the germline V gene, CDR1 is MGHRA and CDR2 is YSYEKL. This CDR3 region has 13 residues. CDR3 in DNA: TGCGCCAGCAGACGGACTAGCACAGATACGCAGTATTTT. Amino acid sequence: CASRRTSTDTQYF.

This chain connects TRBV5-1 to TRBJ2-7; TRBD2 matches 9 bases. Per germline, CDR1 SGHRS and CDR2 YFSETQ. Unmatched junction bases numbered 8, after V lost 2 bases and J lost 5 bases. The CDR3 is made up of 15 amino acids. The CDR3 reads CASSLETSGVNEQYF. DNA of the CDR3: TGCGCCAGCAGCTTAGAGACTAGCGGAGTAAACGAGCAGTACTTC. Full variable domain (outside the CDR3, taken from reference TRBV5-1 and TRBJ2-7): KAGVTQTPRYLIKTRGQQVTLSCSPISGHRSVSWYQQTPGQGLQFLFEYFSETQRNKGNFPGRFSGRQFSNSRSEMNVSTLELGDSALYLCASSLETSGVNEQYFGPGTRLTVT.

This clone was seen a single time. V is TRBV6-6 and J is TRBJ2-7; 7 bases are a match to TRBD2. V trimming: 5 bases; J trimming: 1 base; junction bases outside the gene matches: 5. The CDR3 covers 14 residues. Germline-derived CDR1 and CDR2 are MNHNY and SVGAGI (reference sequence). The CDR3 sequence: CASSPSGKSYEQYF. Here the CDR3 DNA reads TGTGCCAGCAGTCCCAGCGGGAAGTCCTACGAGCAGTACTTC.

The chain recombines TRBV7-9 with TRBJ1-5; D not resolved. V was shortened by 1 base and J by 5 bases, with 12 bases between the two germline ends. The germline CDR1 and CDR2 sequences are SEHNR and FQNEAQ (reference sequence). There are 15 residues in the CDR3. The CDR3 loop reads CASSLGTRSHQPQHF. Here the CDR3 DNA reads TGTGCCAGCAGCTTAGGGACGCGGAGTCATCAGCCCCAGCATTTT.

The chain links TRBV5-1 to TRBJ2-5, with D possibly matching TRBD1 (6 bases). Germline-derived CDR1 and CDR2 are SGHRS and YFSETQ. The CDR3 consists of 13 residues. The ends were cut back, 4 bases at V and 5 bases at J, with 12 bases in the middle. CDR3 sequence (DNA): TGCGCCAGCAGCGGGACAAACCGCGAGACCCAGTACTTC. Its protein is CASSGTNRETQYF. Based on the CDR3 plus reference TRBV5-1 and TRBJ2-5, the full variable domain is KAGVTQTPRYLIKTRGQQVTLSCSPISGHRSVSWYQQTPGQGLQFLFEYFSETQRNKGNFPGRFSGRQFSNSRSEMNVSTLELGDSALYLCASSGTNRETQYFGPGTRLLVL.

This chain joins TRBV11-2 and TRBJ1-1, with a weak D call TRBD1 (5 bases). CDR3 size: 17 residues. V was cut by 0 bases and J by 6 bases, with 20 bases left in between. CDR1 is SGHAT and CDR2 is FQNNGV in the germline V gene. CDR3 loop: CASSLDGAGRSRPEAFF. The CDR3 DNA reads TGTGCCAGCAGCTTAGATGGGGCAGGGCGGTCGAGGCCTGAAGCTTTCTTT.

This clone has a handful of counts. The chain is built from TRBV18 and TRBJ1-1; 7 positions agree with TRBD1. The CDR3 consists of 12 residues. Germline V CDR1 and CDR2: KGHSH, LQKENI. V lost 6 bases, J lost 7 bases, and 5 bases stayed unmatched. The CDR3 here is CASSPGQDEAFF. The DNA of the CDR3 is TGTGCCAGCTCCCCAGGACAGGATGAAGCTTTCTTT.

The chain uses TRBV28 and TRBJ2-7; tentatively, D is TRBD1 or TRBD2 (7 bases each). Trimming took 5 bases from V and 5 from J, leaving 19 bases between them. The germline V gene has CDR1 MDHEN and CDR2 SYDVKM. The CDR3 contains 15 residues. The CDR3 coding sequence is TGTGCCAGCAGTCCCTTGGGGGGGGACAGCCACGAGCAGTACTTC. Its translation: CASSPLGGDSHEQYF.